This section outlines one T cell receptor (beta chain) sequence together with its context. In the original analysis: Amplified reference gene primers provided the basis for estimating nucleated cell counts. The data were produced by immunoSEQ multiplex PCR, yet TCRdb's version contains in-frame clones alone and is incomplete. V, J and clone size derive from that table, while D and trimming were established from the DNA sequence. Of 80,000 to 95,000 clones in the sample, more than 65% were seen once. The data are from a study of blood T cell repertoires in COVID-19. The overall study: Sources were T cells, B-cell-depleted T cells, or PBMCs; the material itself was cDNA or gDNA.

V shed 6 bases and J shed 7 bases, with 17 bases lying between them. Germline assignment: CDR1 SGDLS and CDR2 YYNGEE. There are 14 residues in the CDR3. This clonotype originated in a man older than 75 with active or convalescent COVID-19. What was sequenced was peripheral blood. The gene calls are TRBV9 and TRBJ1-5; unclear D gene. The CDR3 bases are TGTGCCAGCACCTCGTACGGGTTCCGCCAGCCCCAGCATTTT. Translated, it gives CASTSYGFRQPQHF.